This TCR beta chain comes out of a study of blood T cell repertoires in COVID-19. Study as a whole: There were acute and convalescent COVID-19 samples, and they came from the United States, Italy and Spain. PBMCs, B-cell-depleted T cells, or T cells provided the cDNA or gDNA that made up the material.

Seattle researchers signed up patients amid active infection and tracked them longitudinally. Under the authors' procedure: Researchers report that nucleated cell counts were estimated from reference gene primer amplification. Data came from immunoSEQ multiplex PCR; TCRdb stores just in-frame clones and leaves some out. That table supplies the V and J calls and clone size; D and trimming were determined from the DNA. The table shows a few hundred thousand clones, with nearly 90% occurring only once. Sequencing input: peripheral blood. The sequence was collected from a woman in her sixties or seventies with COVID-19, enrolled during active disease.

The CDR3 coding sequence is TGTGCCAGCAGTTACCCTGGGCTCGGCACCGGGGAGCTGTTTTTT. Its protein is CASSYPGLGTGELFF. This sequence joins TRBV6-6 and TRBJ2-2; D remains ambiguous. Per the germline V gene, CDR1 is MNHNY and CDR2 is SVGAGI (reference sequence). The CDR3 length is 15 residues. The ends were cut back, 2 bases at V and 4 bases at J, with 11 bases in the middle.